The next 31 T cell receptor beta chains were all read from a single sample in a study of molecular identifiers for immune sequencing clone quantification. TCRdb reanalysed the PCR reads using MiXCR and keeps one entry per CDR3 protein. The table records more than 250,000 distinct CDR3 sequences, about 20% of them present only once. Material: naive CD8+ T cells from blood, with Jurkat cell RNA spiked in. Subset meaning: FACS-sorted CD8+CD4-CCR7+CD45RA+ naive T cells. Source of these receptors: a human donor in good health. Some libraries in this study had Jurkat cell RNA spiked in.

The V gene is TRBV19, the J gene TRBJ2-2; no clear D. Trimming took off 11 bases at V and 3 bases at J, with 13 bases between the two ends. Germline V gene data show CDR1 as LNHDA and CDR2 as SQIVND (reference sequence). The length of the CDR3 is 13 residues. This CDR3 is CAVTRPYTGELFF. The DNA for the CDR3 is TGTGCCGTGACAAGGCCTTACACCGGGGAGCTGTTTTTT.

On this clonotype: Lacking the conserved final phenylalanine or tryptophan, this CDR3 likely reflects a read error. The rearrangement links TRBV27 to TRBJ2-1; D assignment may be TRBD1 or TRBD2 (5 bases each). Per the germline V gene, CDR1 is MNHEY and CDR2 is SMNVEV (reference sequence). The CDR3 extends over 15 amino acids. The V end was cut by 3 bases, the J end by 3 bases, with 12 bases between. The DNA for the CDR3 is TGTGCCAGCAGTTTGTACGGGACCTTCTACAATGAGCAGTTCTCC. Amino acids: CASSLYGTFYNEQFS.

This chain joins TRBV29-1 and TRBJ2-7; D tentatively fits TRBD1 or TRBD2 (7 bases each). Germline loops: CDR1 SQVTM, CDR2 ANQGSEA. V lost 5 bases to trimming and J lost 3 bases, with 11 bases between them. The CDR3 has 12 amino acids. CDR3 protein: CSVSRGGYEQYF. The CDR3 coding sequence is TGCAGCGTTTCCAGGGGGGGCTACGAGCAGTACTTC.

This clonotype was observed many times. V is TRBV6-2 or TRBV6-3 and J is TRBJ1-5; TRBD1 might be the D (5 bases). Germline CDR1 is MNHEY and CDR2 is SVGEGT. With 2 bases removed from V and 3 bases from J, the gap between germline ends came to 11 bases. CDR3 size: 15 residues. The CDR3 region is CASSYVAGYNQPQHF. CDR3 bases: TGTGCCAGCAGTTACGTTGCAGGGTACAATCAGCCCCAGCATTTT.

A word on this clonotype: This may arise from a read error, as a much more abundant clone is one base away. DNA of the CDR3: TGTGCCAGCAGCTTACCGGGAACTGGAAACACCATGTATTTT. Translated, it gives CASSLPGTGNTMYF. V is TRBV7-2 and J is TRBJ1-3; no clear D. CDR1 is SGHTA, CDR2 FQGNSA, per germline. The CDR3 runs 14 residues.

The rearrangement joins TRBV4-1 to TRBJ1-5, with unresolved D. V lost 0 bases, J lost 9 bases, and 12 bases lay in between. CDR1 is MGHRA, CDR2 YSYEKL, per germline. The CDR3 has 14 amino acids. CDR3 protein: CASSQDLTQAPQHF. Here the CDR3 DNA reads TGCGCCAGCAGCCAAGATTTGACCCAGGCGCCCCAGCATTTT.

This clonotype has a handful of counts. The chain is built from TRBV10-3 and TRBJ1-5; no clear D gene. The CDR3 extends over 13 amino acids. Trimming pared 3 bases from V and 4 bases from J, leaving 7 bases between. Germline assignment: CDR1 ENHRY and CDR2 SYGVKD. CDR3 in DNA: TGTGCCATCAGTGACCCGGGTAATCAGCCCCAGCATTTT. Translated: CAISDPGNQPQHF.

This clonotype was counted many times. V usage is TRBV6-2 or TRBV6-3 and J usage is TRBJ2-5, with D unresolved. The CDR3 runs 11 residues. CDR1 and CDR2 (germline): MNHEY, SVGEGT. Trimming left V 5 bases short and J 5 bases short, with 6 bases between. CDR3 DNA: TGTGCCAGCAGTCACAAGGAGACCCAGTACTTC. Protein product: CASSHKETQYF.

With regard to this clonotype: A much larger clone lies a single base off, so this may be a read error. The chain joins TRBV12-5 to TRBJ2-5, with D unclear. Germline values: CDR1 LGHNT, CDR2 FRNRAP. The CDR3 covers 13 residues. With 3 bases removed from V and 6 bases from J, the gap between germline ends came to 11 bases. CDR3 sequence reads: CASGFSPEKTQYF. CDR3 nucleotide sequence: TGTGCTAGTGGTTTCTCGCCCGAAAAGACCCAGTACTTC.

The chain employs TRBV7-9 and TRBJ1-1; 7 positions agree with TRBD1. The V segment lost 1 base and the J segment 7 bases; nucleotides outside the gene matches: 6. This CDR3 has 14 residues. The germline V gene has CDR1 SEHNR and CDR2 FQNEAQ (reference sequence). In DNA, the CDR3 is TGTGCCAGCAGCTTAGAGGGGGCCCGGGGTGAAGCTTTCTTT. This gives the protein CASSLEGARGEAFF.

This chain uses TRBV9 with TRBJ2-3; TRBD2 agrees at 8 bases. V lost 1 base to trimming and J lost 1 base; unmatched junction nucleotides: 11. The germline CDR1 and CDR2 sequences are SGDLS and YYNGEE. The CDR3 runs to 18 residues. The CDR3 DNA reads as TGTGCCAGCAGCGTACACCCTGCAGCGGGAGCGGGCACAGATACGCAGTATTTT. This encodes CASSVHPAAGAGTDTQYF.

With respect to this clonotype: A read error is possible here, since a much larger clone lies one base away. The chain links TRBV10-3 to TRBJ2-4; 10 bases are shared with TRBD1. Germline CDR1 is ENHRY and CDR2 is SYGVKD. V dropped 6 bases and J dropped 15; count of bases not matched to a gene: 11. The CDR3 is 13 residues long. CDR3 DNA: TGTGCCATCAGAGCAAATCCGGGACAGGGGATGTACTTC. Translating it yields CAIRANPGQGMYF.

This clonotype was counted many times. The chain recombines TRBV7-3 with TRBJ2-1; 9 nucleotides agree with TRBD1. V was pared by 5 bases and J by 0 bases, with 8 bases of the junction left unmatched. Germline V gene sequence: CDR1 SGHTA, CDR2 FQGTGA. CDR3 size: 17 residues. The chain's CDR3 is CASSLLTGGSSYNEQFF. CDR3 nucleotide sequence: TGTGCCAGCAGCCTCCTGACAGGGGGGAGCTCCTACAATGAGCAGTTCTTC.

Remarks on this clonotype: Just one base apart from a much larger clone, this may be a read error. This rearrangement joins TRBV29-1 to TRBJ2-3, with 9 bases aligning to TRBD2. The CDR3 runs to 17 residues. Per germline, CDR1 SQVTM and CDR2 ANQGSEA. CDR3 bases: TGCGGCGTTGAAGTTTCTAGCGGGATGGTGAGCACAGATACGCAGTATTTT. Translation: CGVEVSSGMVSTDTQYF.

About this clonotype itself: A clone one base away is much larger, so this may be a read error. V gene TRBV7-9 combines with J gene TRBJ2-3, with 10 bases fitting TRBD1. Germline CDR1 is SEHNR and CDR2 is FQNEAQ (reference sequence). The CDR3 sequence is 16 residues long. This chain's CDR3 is CASSSAGTGDGDAQYF. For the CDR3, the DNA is TGTGCCAGCAGCTCCGCTGGGACAGGGGACGGAGATGCGCAGTATTTT.

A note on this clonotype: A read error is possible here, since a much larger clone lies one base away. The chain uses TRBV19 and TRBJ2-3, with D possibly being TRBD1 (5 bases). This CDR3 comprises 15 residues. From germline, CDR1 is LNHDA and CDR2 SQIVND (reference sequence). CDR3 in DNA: TGTGTCAGTAACACAGGCTACGCTAGCACAGATACGCAGTATTTT. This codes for CVSNTGYASTDTQYF.

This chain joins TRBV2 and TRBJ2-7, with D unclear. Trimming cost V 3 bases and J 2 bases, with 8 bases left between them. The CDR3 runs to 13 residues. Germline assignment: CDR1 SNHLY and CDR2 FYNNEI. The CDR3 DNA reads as TGTGCCAGCAGTGACGGCACCACCTACGAGCAGTACTTC. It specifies CASSDGTTYEQYF.

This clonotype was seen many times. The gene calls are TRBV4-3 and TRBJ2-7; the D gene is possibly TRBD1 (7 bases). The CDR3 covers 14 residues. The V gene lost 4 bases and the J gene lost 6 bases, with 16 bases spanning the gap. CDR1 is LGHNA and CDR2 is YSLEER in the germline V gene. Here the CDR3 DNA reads TGCGCCAGCAGCCCAAGGGCAGGGGGAGGCGAGCAGTACTTC. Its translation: CASSPRAGGGEQYF.

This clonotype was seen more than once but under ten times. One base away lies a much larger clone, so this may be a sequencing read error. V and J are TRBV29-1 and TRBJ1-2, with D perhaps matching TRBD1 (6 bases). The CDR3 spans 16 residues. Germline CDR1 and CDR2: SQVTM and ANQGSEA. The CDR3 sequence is CSVIGWTALNNYSYTF. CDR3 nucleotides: TGCAGCGTAATAGGATGGACAGCACTTAATAACTATAGCTACACCTTC.

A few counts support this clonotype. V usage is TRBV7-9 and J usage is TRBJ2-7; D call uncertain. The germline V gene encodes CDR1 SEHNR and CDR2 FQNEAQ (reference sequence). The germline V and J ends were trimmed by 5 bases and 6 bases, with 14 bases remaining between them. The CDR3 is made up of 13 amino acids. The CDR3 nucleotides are TGTGCCAGCAGCCCCGAACTCCTCAGCGAGCAGTACTTC. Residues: CASSPELLSEQYF.

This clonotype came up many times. The chain's CDR3 is CASSLADSYNEQFF. The CDR3, as DNA: TGTGCCAGCAGCTTAGCGGACAGTTACAATGAGCAGTTCTTC. The V gene is TRBV11-2, the J gene TRBJ2-1, with D tentatively TRBD1 (6 bases). The V gene's germline CDR1 is SGHAT and CDR2 FQNNGV. V was cut by 1 base and J by 4 bases, with 8 bases left in between. The CDR3 extends over 14 amino acids.

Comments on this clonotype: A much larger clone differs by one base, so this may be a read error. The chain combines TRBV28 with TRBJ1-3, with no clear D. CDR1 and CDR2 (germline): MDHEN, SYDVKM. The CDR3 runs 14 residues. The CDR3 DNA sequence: TGTGCCTGCAGTTTAACCCTCGGACGCAACACCATATATTTT. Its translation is CACSLTLGRNTIYF.

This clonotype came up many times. The CDR3 region has the DNA TGCGCCAGCAGCCAAGGGGCAGGGGCCAATTCACCCCTCCACTTT. It encodes CASSQGAGANSPLHF. The chain combines TRBV4-1 with TRBJ1-6, with D tentatively TRBD1 (6 bases). V lost 1 base, J lost 7 bases, and 11 bases lay in between. The CDR3 runs 15 residues. Germline lookup yields CDR1 MGHRA and CDR2 YSYEKL.

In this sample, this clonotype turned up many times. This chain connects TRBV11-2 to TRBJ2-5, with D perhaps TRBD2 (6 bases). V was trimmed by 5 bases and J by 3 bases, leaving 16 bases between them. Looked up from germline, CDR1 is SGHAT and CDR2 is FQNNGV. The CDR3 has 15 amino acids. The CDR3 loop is CASSPRVLAKETQYF. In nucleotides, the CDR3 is TGTGCCAGCAGCCCCCGGGTGCTAGCGAAAGAGACCCAGTACTTC.

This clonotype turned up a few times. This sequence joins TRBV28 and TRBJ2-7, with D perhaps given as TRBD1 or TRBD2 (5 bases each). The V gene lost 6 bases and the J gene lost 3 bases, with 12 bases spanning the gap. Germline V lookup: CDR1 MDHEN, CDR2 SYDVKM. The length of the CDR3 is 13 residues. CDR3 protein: CASRGVADYEQYF. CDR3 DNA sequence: TGTGCCAGCAGGGGGGTTGCGGACTACGAGCAGTACTTC.

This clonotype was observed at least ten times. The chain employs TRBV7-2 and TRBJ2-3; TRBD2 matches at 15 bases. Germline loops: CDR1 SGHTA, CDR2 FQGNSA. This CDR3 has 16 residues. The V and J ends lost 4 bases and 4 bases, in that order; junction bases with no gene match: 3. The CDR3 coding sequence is TGTGCCAGCAGCTCCTGGACTAGCGGGGGGGCAGATACGCAGTATTTT. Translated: CASSSWTSGGADTQYF. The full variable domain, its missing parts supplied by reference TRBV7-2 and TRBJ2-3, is GAGVSQSPSNKVTEKGKDVELRCDPISGHTALYWYRQSLGQGLEFLIYFQGNSAPDKSGLPSDRFSAERTGGSVSTLTIQRTQQEDSAVYLCASSSWTSGGADTQYFGPGTRLTVL.

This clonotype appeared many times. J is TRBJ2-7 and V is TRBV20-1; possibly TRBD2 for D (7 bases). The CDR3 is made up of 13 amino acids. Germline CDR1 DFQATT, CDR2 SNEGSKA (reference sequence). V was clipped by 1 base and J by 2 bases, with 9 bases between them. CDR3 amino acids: CSARGGGAYEQYF. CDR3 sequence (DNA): TGCAGTGCTAGAGGAGGGGGGGCCTACGAGCAGTACTTC.

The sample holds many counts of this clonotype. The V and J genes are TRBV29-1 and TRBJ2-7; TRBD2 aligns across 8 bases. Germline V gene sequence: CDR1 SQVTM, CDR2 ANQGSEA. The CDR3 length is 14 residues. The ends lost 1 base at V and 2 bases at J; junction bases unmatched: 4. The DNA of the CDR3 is TGCAGCGTTGAAGGGCGGGGGGAACCCTACGAGCAGTACTTC. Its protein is CSVEGRGEPYEQYF.

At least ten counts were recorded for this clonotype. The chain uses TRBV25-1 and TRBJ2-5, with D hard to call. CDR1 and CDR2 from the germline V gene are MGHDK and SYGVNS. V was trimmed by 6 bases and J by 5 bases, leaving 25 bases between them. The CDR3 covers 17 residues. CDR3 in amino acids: CASSAQKVQPSEETQYF. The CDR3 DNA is TGTGCCAGCAGCGCCCAAAAGGTCCAGCCCTCGGAGGAGACCCAGTACTTC.

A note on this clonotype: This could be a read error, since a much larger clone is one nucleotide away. CDR3 protein: CSARDSHTHEQYF. CDR3 coding DNA: TGCAGTGCTAGAGATAGCCATACCCACGAGCAGTACTTC. The chain couples TRBV20-1 to TRBJ2-7; D ambiguous. The CDR3 sequence is 13 residues long. In germline, CDR1 is DFQATT, CDR2 SNEGSKA (reference sequence). V was cut by 0 bases and J by 5 bases, with 11 bases left in between.

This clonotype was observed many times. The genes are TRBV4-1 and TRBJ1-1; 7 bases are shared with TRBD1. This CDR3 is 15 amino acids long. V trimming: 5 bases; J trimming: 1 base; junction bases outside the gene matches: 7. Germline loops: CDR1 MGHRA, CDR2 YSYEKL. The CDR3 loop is CASSSRQGPNTEAFF. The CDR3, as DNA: TGCGCCAGCAGCTCCCGACAGGGTCCGAACACTGAAGCTTTCTTT.